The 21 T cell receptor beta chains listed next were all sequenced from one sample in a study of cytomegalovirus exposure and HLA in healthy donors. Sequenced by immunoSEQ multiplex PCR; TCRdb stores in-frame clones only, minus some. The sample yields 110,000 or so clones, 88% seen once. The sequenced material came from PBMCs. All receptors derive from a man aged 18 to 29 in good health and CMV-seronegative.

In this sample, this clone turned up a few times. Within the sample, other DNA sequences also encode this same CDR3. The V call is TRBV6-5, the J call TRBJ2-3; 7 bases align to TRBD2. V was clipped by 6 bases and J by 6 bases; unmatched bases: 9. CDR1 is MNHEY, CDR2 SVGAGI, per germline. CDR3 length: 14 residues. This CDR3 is CASRTTGGRDTQYF. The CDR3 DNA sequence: TGTGCCAGCAGAACAACGGGGGGTAGGGATACGCAGTATTTT.

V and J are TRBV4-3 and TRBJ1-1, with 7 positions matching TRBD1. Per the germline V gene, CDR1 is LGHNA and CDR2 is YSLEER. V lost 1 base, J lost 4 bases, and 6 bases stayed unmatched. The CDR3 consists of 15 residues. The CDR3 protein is CASSQVHRGITEAFF. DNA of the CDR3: TGCGCCAGCAGCCAAGTTCACAGGGGCATCACTGAAGCTTTCTTT.

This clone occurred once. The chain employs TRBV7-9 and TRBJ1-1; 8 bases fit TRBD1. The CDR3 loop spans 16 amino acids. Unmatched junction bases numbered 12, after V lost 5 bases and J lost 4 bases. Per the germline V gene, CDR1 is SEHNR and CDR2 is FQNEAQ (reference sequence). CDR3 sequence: CASSRKPGTGGTEAFF. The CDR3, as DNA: TGTGCCAGCAGCCGGAAGCCCGGGACAGGAGGCACTGAAGCTTTCTTT.

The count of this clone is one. CDR3 sequence: CASDPGSPPLHF. The CDR3 bases are TGTGCCAGCGACCCAGGCAGTCCACCCCTCCACTTT. The chain employs TRBV9 and TRBJ1-6; no firm D call. V was shortened by 7 bases and J by 11 bases, with 13 bases between the two germline ends. This CDR3 has 12 amino acids. CDR1 and CDR2 from the germline V gene are SGDLS and YYNGEE.

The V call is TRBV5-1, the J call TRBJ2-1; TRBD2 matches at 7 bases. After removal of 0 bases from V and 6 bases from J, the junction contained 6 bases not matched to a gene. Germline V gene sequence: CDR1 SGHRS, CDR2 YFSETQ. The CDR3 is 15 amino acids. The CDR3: CASSLEREILNEQFF. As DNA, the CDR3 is TGCGCCAGCAGCTTGGAGCGGGAAATCCTCAATGAGCAGTTCTTC.

CDR3 residues: CASSPGTSGSRAYNEQFF. CDR3 nucleotides: TGTGCCAGCAGTCCGGGGACTAGCGGGAGCCGTGCCTACAATGAGCAGTTCTTC. The chain carries TRBV28 and TRBJ2-1; 14 nucleotides align to TRBD2. The CDR3 loop spans 18 amino acids. Germline V gives CDR1 MDHEN, CDR2 SYDVKM. Trimming at V came to 5 bases and at J to 2 bases, leaving 8 bases not matched to a gene.

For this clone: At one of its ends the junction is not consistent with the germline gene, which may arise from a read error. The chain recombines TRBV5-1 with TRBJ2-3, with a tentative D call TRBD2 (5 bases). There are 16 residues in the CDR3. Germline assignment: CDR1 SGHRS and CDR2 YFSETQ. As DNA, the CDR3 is TGCGCCAGTAGCTTGGGGAGTAGTATGTTTACAGATACGCAGTATTTT. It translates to CASSLGSSMFTDTQYF.

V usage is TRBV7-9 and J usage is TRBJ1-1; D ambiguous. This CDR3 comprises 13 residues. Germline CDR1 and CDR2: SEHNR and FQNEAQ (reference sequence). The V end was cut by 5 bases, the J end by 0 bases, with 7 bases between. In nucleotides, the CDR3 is TGTGCCAGCAGCCTCCGGTTGAACACTGAAGCTTTCTTT. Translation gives CASSLRLNTEAFF.

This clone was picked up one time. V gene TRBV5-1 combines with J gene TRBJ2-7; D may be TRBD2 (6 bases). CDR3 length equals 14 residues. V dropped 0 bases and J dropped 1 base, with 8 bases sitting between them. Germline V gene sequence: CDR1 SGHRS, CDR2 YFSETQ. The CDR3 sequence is CASSLVSGSYEQYF. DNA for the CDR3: TGCGCCAGCAGCTTGGTTAGCGGTTCCTACGAGCAGTACTTC. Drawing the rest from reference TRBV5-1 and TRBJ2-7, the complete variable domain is KAGVTQTPRYLIKTRGQQVTLSCSPISGHRSVSWYQQTPGQGLQFLFEYFSETQRNKGNFPGRFSGRQFSNSRSEMNVSTLELGDSALYLCASSLVSGSYEQYFGPGTRLTVT.

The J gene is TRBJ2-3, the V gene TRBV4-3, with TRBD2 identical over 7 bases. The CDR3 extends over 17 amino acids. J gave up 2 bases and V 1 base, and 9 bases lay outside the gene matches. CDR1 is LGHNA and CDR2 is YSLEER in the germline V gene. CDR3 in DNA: TGCGCCAGCAGCCAAGTTCGGGAGCGGGGCTTCACAGATACGCAGTATTTT. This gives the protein CASSQVRERGFTDTQYF.

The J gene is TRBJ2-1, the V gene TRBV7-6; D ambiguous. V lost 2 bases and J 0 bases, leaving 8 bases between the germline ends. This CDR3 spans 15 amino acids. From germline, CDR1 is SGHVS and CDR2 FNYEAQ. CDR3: CASSLFHSSYNEQFF. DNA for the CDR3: TGTGCCAGCAGCTTATTCCACAGCTCCTACAATGAGCAGTTCTTC.

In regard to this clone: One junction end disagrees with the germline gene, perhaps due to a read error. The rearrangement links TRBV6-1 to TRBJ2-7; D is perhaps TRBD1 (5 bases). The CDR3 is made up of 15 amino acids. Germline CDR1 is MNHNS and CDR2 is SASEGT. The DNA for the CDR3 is TGTGCCAGCAGTGAATTCCAGGACACGTCCTCCGAGCAGTACTTC. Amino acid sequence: CASSEFQDTSSEQYF.

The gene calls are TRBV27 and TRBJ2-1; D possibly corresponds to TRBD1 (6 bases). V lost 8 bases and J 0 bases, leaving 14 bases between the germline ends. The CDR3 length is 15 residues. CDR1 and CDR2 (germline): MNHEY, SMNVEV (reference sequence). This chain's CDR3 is CASPRDKRSYNEQFF. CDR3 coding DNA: TGTGCCAGCCCTAGGGACAAACGCTCCTACAATGAGCAGTTCTTC.

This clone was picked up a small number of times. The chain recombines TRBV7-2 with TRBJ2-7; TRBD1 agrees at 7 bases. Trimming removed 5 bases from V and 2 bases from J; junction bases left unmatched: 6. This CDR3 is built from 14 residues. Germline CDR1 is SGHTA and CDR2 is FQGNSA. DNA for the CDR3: TGTGCCAGCAGCCGACCAGGGGGTACCTACGAGCAGTACTTC. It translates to CASSRPGGTYEQYF.

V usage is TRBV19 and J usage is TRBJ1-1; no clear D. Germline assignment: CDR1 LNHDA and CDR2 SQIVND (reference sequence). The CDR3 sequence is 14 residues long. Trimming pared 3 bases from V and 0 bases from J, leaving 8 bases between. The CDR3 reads CASSMRAVNTEAFF. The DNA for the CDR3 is TGTGCCAGTAGTATGAGGGCAGTGAACACTGAAGCTTTCTTT.

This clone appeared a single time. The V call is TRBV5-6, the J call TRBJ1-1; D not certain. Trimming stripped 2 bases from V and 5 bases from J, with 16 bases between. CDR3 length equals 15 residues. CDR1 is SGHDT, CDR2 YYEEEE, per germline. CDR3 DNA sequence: TGTGCCAGCAGCTTCGGCGGGATGTTTGGGACTGAAGCTTTCTTT. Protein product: CASSFGGMFGTEAFF.

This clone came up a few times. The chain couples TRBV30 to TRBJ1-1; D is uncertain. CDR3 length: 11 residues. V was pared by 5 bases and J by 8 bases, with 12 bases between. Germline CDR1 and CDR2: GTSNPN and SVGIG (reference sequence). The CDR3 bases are TGTGCCTGGGATGGGAGGGAGGAAGCTTTCTTT. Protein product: CAWDGREEAFF.

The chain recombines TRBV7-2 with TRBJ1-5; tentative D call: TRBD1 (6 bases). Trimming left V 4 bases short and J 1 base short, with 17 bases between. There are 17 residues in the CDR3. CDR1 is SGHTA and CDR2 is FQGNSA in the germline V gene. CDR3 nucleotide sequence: TGTGCCAGCAGCTCACATCTGTCCAGGGGAAGCAATCAGCCCCAGCATTTT. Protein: CASSSHLSRGSNQPQHF.

The CDR3 is CASSRVTDHLYEQYF. CDR3 DNA sequence: TGTGCCAGCAGCCGAGTCACAGACCACCTTTACGAGCAGTACTTC. This chain connects TRBV6-1 to TRBJ2-7; no reliable D call. The germline V and J ends were trimmed by 6 bases and 4 bases, with 19 bases remaining between them. The CDR3 runs to 15 residues. Germline-derived CDR1 and CDR2 are MNHNS and SASEGT.

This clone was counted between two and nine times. For the CDR3, the DNA is TGTGCCTGGAGCTCGATAGCGGGGGAACAATCAGATACGCAGTATTTT. Protein sequence: CAWSSIAGEQSDTQYF. This chain uses TRBV30 with TRBJ2-3, with 9 bases that match TRBD2. The CDR3 totals 16 residues. The germline V gene encodes CDR1 GTSNPN and CDR2 SVGIG (reference sequence). The V gene end was trimmed by 3 bases and the J gene end by 4 bases; junction bases not matched to a gene: 11.

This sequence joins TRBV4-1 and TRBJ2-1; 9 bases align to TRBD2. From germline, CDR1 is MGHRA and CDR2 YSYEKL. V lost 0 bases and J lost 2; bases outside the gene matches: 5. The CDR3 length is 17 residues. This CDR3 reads CASSQDGSGRPYNEQFF. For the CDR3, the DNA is TGCGCCAGCAGCCAAGACGGAAGCGGGAGGCCCTACAATGAGCAGTTCTTC.